This T cell receptor beta chain was sequenced during a study of T cell responses to AZD1222 COVID-19 vaccine. With regard to this clone: Its matching antigen is unknown.

The study's findings and limits: Spike-specific TCR depth and breadth grew after two AZD1222 doses.

Clones were sequenced by immunoSEQ multiplex PCR, and TCRdb holds only the in-frame ones, with some missing. The sample lists under 150,000 clones, around 91% occurring once. Germline lookup yields CDR1 SGHTA and CDR2 FQGNSA. The V end lost 7 bases, the J end lost 0 bases, and 14 bases lay between the germline ends. The CDR3 runs 15 residues. The chain couples TRBV7-2 to TRBJ2-3; D perhaps matches TRBD1 (5 bases). This receptor was taken from an adult who received the AZD1222 COVID-19 vaccine. The sequences come from peripheral blood, collected 28 days after the second AZD1222 dose. The CDR3 spells CASTKQGLSTDTQYF. The CDR3 DNA is TGTGCCAGCACTAAGCAGGGTCTCAGCACAGATACGCAGTATTTT.